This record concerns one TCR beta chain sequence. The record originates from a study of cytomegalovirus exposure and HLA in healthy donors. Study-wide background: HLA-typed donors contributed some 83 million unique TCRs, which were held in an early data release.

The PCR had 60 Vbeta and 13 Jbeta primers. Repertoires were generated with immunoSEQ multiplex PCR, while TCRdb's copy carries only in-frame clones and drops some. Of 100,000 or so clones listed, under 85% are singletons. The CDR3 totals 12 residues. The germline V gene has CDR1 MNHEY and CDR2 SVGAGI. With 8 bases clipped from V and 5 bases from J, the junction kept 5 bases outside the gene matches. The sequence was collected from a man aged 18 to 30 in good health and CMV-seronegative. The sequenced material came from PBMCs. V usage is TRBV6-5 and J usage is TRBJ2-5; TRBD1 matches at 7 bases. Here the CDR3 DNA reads TGTGCCAGCCAGACAGGGCCCGAGACCCAGTACTTC. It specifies CASQTGPETQYF.